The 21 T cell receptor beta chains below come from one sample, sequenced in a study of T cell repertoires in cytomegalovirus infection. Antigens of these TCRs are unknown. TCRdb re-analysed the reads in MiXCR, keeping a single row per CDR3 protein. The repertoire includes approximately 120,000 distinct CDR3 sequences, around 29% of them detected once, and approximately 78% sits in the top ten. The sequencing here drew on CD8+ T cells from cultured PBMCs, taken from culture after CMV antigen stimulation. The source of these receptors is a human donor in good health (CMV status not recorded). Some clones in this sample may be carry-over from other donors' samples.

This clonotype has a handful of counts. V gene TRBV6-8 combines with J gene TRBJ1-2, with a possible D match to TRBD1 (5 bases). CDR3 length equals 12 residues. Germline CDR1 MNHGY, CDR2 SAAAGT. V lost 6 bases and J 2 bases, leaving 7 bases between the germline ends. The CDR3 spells CASRGPNYGYTF. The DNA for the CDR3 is TGTGCCAGCAGGGGACCAAACTATGGCTACACCTTC.

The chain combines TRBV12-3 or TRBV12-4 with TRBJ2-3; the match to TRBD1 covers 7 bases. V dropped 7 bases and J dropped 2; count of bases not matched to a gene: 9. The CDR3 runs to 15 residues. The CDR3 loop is CASTTTGRLTDTQYF. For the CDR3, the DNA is TGTGCCAGCACCACGACAGGGAGACTCACAGATACGCAGTATTTT.

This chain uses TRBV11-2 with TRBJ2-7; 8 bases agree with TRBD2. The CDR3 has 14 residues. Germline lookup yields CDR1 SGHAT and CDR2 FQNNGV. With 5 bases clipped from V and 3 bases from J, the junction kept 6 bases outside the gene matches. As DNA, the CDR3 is TGTGCCAGCAGCAAAGCGGGGGCCATCTACGAGCAGTACTTC. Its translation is CASSKAGAIYEQYF.

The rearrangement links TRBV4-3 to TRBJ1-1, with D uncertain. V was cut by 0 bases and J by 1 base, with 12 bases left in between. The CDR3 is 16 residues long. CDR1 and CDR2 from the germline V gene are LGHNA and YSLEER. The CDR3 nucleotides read TGCGCCAGCAGCCAAGATCCCAGACTTAGGAACACTGAAGCTTTCTTT. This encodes CASSQDPRLRNTEAFF.

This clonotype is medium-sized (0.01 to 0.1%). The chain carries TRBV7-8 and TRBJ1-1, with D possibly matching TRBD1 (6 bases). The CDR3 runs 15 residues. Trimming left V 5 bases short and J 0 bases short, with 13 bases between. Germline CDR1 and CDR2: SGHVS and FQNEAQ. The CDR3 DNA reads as TGTGCCAGCAGCGGGAAGACAGGTTTGAACACTGAAGCTTTCTTT. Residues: CASSGKTGLNTEAFF.

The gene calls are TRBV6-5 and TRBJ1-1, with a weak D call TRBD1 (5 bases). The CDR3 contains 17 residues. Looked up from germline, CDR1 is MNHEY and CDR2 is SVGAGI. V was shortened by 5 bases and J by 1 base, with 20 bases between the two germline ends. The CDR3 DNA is TGTGCCAGCAGTACGGATATTCTAGGGGTAACGAACACTGAAGCTTTCTTT. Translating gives CASSTDILGVTNTEAFF.

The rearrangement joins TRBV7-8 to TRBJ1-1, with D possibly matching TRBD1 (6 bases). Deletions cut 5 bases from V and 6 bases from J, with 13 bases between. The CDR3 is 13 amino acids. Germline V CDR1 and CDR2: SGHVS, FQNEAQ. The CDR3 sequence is CASSLGGLAEAFF. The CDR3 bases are TGTGCCAGCAGCCTAGGGGGTCTGGCTGAAGCTTTCTTT.

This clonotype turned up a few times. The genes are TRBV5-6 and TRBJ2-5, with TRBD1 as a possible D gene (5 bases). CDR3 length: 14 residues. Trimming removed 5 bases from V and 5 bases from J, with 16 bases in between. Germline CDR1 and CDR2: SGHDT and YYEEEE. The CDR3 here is CASSPESRAETQYF. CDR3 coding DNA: TGTGCCAGCAGTCCGGAGTCCAGGGCTGAGACCCAGTACTTC.

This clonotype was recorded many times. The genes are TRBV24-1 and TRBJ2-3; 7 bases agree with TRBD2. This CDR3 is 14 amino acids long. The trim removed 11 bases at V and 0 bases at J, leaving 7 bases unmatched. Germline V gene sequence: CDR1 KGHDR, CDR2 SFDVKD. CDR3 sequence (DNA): TGTGCCAGCTCTGGCGGGGGAAGCACAGATACGCAGTATTTT. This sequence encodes CASSGGGSTDTQYF.

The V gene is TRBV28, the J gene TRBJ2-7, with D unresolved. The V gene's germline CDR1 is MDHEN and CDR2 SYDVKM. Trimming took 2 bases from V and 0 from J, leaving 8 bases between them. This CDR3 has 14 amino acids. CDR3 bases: TGTGCCAGCAGTTTAGTCAGCCTCTCCTACGAGCAGTACTTC. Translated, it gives CASSLVSLSYEQYF.

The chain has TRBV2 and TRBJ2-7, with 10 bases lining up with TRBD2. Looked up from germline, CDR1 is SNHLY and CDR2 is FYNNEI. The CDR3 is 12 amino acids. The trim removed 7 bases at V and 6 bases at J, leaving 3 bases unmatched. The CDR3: CASTAGGREQYF. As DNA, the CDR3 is TGTGCCAGCACAGCGGGGGGGCGCGAGCAGTACTTC.

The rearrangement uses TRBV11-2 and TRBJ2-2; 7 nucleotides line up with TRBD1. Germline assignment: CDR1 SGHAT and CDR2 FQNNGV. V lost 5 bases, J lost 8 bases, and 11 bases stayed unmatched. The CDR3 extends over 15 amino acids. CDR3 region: CASSLRQGKSGELFF. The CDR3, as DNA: TGTGCCAGCAGCCTCCGACAGGGAAAGTCGGGGGAGCTGTTTTTT. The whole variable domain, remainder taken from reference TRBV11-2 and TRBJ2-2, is EAGVAQSPRYKIIEKRQSVAFWCNPISGHATLYWYQQILGQGPKLLIQFQNNGVVDDSQLPKDRFSAERLKGVDSTLKIQPAKLEDSAVYLCASSLRQGKSGELFFGEGSRLTVL.

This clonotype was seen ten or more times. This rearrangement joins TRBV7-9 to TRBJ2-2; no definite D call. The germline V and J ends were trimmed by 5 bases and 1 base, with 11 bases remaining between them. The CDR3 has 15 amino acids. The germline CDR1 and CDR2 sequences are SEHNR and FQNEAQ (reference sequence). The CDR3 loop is CASSPNQWNTGELFF. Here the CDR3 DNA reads TGTGCCAGCAGCCCCAACCAGTGGAACACCGGGGAGCTGTTTTTT.

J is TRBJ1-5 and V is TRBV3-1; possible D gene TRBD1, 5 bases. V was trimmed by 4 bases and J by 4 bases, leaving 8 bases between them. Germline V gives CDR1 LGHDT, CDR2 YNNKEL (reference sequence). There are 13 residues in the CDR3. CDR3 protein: CASSLSGNQPQHF. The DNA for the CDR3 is TGTGCCAGCAGCCTGTCAGGGAATCAGCCCCAGCATTTT.

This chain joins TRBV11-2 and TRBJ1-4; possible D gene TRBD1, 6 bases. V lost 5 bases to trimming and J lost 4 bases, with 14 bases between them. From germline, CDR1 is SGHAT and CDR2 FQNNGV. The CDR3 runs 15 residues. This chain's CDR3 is CASSETGNRNEKLFF. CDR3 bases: TGTGCCAGCAGCGAGACAGGCAACCGTAATGAAAAACTGTTTTTT.

In nucleotides, the CDR3 is TGTGCCAGCTCACCAGGACGCGTTAACTATGGCTACACCTTC. Translation gives CASSPGRVNYGYTF. J is TRBJ1-2 and V is TRBV18; D ambiguous. The length of the CDR3 is 14 residues. From germline, CDR1 is KGHSH and CDR2 LQKENI. V gave up 2 bases and J gave up 1 base, with 8 bases separating them.

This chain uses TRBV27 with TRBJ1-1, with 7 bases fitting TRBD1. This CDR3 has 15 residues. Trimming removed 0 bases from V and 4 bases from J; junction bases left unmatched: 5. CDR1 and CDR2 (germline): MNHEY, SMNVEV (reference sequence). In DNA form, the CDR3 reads TGTGCCAGCAGTTTATCTAACAGGGGAGTCACTGAAGCTTTCTTT. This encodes CASSLSNRGVTEAFF.

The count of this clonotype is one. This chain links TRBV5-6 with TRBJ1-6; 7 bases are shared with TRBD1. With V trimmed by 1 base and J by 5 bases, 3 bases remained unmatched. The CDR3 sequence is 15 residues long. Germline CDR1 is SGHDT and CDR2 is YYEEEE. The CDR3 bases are TGTGCCAGCAGCTTGTGGGACAGAAATAATTCACCCCTCCACTTT. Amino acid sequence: CASSLWDRNNSPLHF.

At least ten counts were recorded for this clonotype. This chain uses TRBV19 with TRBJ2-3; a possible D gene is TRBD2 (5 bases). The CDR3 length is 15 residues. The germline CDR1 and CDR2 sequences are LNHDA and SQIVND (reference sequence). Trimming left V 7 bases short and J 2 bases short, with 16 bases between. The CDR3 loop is CASTPGSSFTDTQYF. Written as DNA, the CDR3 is TGTGCCAGTACACCTGGGAGTTCCTTCACAGATACGCAGTATTTT.

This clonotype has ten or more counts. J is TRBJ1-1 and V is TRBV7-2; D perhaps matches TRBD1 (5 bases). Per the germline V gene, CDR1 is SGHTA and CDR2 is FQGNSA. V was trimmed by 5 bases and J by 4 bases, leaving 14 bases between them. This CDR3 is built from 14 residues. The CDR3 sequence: CASSRRPGGTEAFF. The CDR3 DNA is TGTGCCAGCAGCCGCCGACCGGGGGGCACTGAAGCTTTCTTT.

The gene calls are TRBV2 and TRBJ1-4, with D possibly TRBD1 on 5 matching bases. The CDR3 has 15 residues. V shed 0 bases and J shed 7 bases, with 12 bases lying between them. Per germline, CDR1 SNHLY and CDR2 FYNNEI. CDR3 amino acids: CASSEAPGQFEKLFF. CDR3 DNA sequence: TGTGCCAGCAGTGAAGCGCCGGGGCAGTTTGAAAAACTGTTTTTT.